Below are 15 T cell receptor beta chains sequenced from a single sample in a study of blood T cell repertoires in COVID-19. This table comes from immunoSEQ multiplex PCR, and its TCRdb copy is limited to in-frame clones, with some not included. The sample has 150,000 to 200,000 clones, approximately 86% seen once. Sequencing was done on a sample of peripheral blood. These TCRs come from a man aged 70-80 years with acute or convalescent COVID-19.

The J gene is TRBJ1-5, the V gene TRBV7-3; D is uncertain. The germline CDR1 and CDR2 sequences are SGHTA and FQGTGA. Trimming took 0 bases from V and 4 from J, leaving 4 bases between them. CDR3 length: 13 amino acids. DNA of the CDR3: TGTGCCAGCAGCTTAACGTTAAATCAGCCCCAGCATTTT. Protein: CASSLTLNQPQHF.

J is TRBJ2-2 and V is TRBV6-5; D gene ambiguous. Per the germline V gene, CDR1 is MNHEY and CDR2 is SVGAGI. This CDR3 spans 15 amino acids. The ends were cut back, 2 bases at V and 1 base at J, with 8 bases in the middle. The CDR3 region has the DNA TGTGCCAGCAGTTACCAGATTCAGAACACCGGGGAGCTGTTTTTT. Amino acids: CASSYQIQNTGELFF.

The chain carries TRBV7-9 and TRBJ2-1, with 11 bases fitting TRBD2. CDR3 length: 16 amino acids. V shed 6 bases and J 2 bases; nucleotides not matched to a gene: 6. Per germline, CDR1 SEHNR and CDR2 FQNEAQ (reference sequence). CDR3 DNA: TGTGCCAGCAGAAACCTAGCGGGGGGTCCCTACAATGAGCAGTTCTTC. It is translated as CASRNLAGGPYNEQFF. Full variable domain (remainder filled in from reference TRBV7-9 and TRBJ2-1): DTGVSQNPRHKITKRGQNVTFRCDPISEHNRLYWYRQTLGQGPEFLTYFQNEAQLEKSRLLSDRFSAERPKGSFSTLEIQRTEQGDSAMYLCASRNLAGGPYNEQFFGPGTRLTVL.

The chain links TRBV30 to TRBJ1-6; the D is unclear. From germline, CDR1 is GTSNPN and CDR2 SVGIG (reference sequence). The CDR3 totals 13 residues. The ends were cut back, 0 bases at V and 8 bases at J, with 8 bases in the middle. The CDR3 coding sequence is TGTGCCTGGAGTGTTACAACGCATTCACCCCTCCACTTT. Protein sequence: CAWSVTTHSPLHF. Full variable domain (remainder filled in from reference TRBV30 and TRBJ1-6): SQTIHQWPATLVQPVGSPLSLECTVEGTSNPNLYWYRQAAGRGLQLLFYSVGIGQISSEVPQNLSASRPQDRQFILSSKKLLLSDSGFYLCAWSVTTHSPLHFGNGTRLTVT.

This clone was picked up a small number of times. This chain links TRBV5-4 with TRBJ1-4; TRBD1 is a possible D gene (5 bases). This CDR3 has 16 residues. Germline values: CDR1 SGHNT, CDR2 YYREEE (reference sequence). V dropped 4 bases and J dropped 10 bases, with 23 bases sitting between them. The CDR3 DNA reads TGTGCCAGCAGCCCCACGGCCGGGGGACGGAACGGAAAACTGTTTTTT. It specifies CASSPTAGGRNGKLFF.

This chain connects TRBV19 to TRBJ1-5, with TRBD1 matching over 11 bases. Germline CDR1 LNHDA, CDR2 SQIVND (reference sequence). This CDR3 is built from 18 residues. The V and J ends lost 6 bases and 1 base, in that order; junction bases with no gene match: 11. CDR3 nucleotide sequence: TGTGCCAGTAGCTTTCGGGGACAGGGGGTGTCAAGCAATCAGCCCCAGCATTTT. It specifies CASSFRGQGVSSNQPQHF. Looking up the rest from reference TRBV19 and TRBJ1-5 gives the full variable domain: DGGITQSPKYLFRKEGQNVTLSCEQNLNHDAMYWYRQDPGQGLRLIYYSQIVNDFQKGDIAEGYSVSREKKESFPLTVTSAQKNPTAFYLCASSFRGQGVSSNQPQHFGDGTRLSIL.

This chain uses TRBV2 with TRBJ2-4; D remains ambiguous. This CDR3 has 17 residues. Germline-derived CDR1 and CDR2 are SNHLY and FYNNEI. Trimming cost V 0 bases and J 0 bases, with 12 bases left between them. CDR3 sequence: CASSEAPISGAKNIQYF. The CDR3 DNA reads as TGTGCCAGCAGTGAAGCGCCCATATCGGGAGCCAAAAACATTCAGTACTTC.

This clone was seen a few times. The chain joins TRBV7-9 to TRBJ1-6; no clear D gene. V was trimmed by 9 bases and J by 4 bases, leaving 13 bases between them. Germline CDR1 and CDR2: SEHNR and FQNEAQ (reference sequence). CDR3 length: 14 amino acids. The CDR3 is CASREGLYNSPLHF. The DNA for the CDR3 is TGTGCCAGTCGTGAGGGTCTTTATAATTCACCCCTCCACTTT.

This clone appeared once. A junction boundary mismatches the germline segment, possibly from a read error. The chain is built from TRBV9 and TRBJ2-5; D is possibly TRBD2 (6 bases). Germline loops: CDR1 SGDLS, CDR2 YYNGEE. CDR3 length: 13 amino acids. In DNA, the CDR3 is TGTGCCAGCAGCGCAGGGAGGCAGGGTGGCATACACTTC. This encodes CASSAGRQGGIHF.

The rearrangement links TRBV15 to TRBJ1-2, with D hard to call. V lost 4 bases to trimming and J lost 7 bases, with 22 bases between them. There are 16 residues in the CDR3. CDR1 and CDR2 (germline): LNHNV, YYDKDF (reference sequence). CDR3 in amino acids: CATSIQRTGRESGYTF. The CDR3, as DNA: TGTGCCACCAGCATACAACGAACGGGGAGGGAGAGTGGCTACACCTTC.

V gene TRBV29-1 combines with J gene TRBJ2-7; 7 nucleotides line up with TRBD2. Germline trimming cut 5 bases from V and 1 base from J; bases unmatched to any gene: 11. The germline V gene encodes CDR1 SQVTM and CDR2 ANQGSEA. The CDR3 length is 15 residues. The CDR3 sequence: CSVRTSGMGSYEQYF. DNA of the CDR3: TGCAGCGTTCGAACCAGCGGGATGGGGTCCTACGAGCAGTACTTC.

The chain joins TRBV30 to TRBJ1-1, with D unclear. The germline V and J ends were trimmed by 2 bases and 1 base, with 8 bases remaining between them. The CDR3 is made up of 13 amino acids. Germline CDR1 GTSNPN, CDR2 SVGIG (reference sequence). Here the CDR3 reads CAWSNQENTEAFF. For the CDR3, the DNA is TGTGCCTGGAGTAATCAGGAGAACACTGAAGCTTTCTTT. Variable domain in full (rest from reference TRBV30 and TRBJ1-1): SQTIHQWPATLVQPVGSPLSLECTVEGTSNPNLYWYRQAAGRGLQLLFYSVGIGQISSEVPQNLSASRPQDRQFILSSKKLLLSDSGFYLCAWSNQENTEAFFGQGTRLTVV.

This rearrangement joins TRBV19 to TRBJ2-5, with 8 bases aligning to TRBD1. Looked up from germline, CDR1 is LNHDA and CDR2 is SQIVND (reference sequence). V gave up 1 base and J gave up 7 bases; unmatched junction bases: 2. This CDR3 has 13 amino acids. CDR3 DNA sequence: TGTGCCAGTAGTATAGTAGGACAGGGGACCCAGTACTTC. Its translation is CASSIVGQGTQYF.

This clone occurred a few times. The DNA for the CDR3 is TGTGCCAGCAGGGACTTACGGACAGGGGACGACACCATATATTTT. The encoded protein is CASRDLRTGDDTIYF. The chain combines TRBV6-5 with TRBJ1-3; 9 bases line up with TRBD1. Germline CDR1 MNHEY, CDR2 SVGAGI. There are 15 residues in the CDR3. With 6 bases clipped from V and 8 bases from J, the junction kept 11 bases outside the gene matches.

The chain links TRBV5-6 to TRBJ1-6; D is uncertain. Germline assignment: CDR1 SGHDT and CDR2 YYEEEE. The CDR3 has 14 amino acids. Trimming pared 5 bases from V and 7 bases from J, leaving 13 bases between. The CDR3 loop is CASSGISGNSPLHF. In DNA, the CDR3 is TGTGCCAGCAGTGGGATCTCGGGGAATTCACCCCTCCACTTT.